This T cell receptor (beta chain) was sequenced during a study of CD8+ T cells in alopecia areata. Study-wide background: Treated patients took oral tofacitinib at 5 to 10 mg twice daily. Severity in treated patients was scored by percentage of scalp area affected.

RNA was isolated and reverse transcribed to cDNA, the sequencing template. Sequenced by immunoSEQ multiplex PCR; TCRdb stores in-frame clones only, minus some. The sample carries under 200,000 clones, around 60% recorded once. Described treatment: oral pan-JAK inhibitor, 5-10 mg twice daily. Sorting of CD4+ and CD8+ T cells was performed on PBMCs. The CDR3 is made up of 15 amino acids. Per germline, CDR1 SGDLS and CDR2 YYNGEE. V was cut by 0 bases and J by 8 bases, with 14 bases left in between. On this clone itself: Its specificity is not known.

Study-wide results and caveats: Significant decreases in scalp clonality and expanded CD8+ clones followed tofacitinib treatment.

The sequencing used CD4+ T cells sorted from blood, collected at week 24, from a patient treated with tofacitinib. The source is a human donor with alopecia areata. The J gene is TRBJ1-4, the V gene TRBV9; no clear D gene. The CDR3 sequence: CASSVGGEGWEKLFF. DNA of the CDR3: TGTGCCAGCAGCGTAGGCGGAGAGGGTTGGGAAAAACTGTTTTTT.